Listed below are T cell receptor beta chains from one sample, sequenced in a study of memory CD4+ T cells and cytomegalovirus serostatus. Libraries were prepared by immunoSEQ multiplex PCR; TCRdb keeps only in-frame clonotypes and omits some of them. Among approximately 74,000 clones listed, about 75% were seen once. The sequencing input was memory CD4+ T cells from blood. These receptors all come from an adult in good health and CMV-seropositive. Both conserved end residues are part of each CDR3. The order of the fields is V gene, clone size, CDR3 length, CDR3 protein. Expanded clones get a size class; other rows say once, few or many, or leave the size out.

V: TRBV4-1
size: -
length: 15
CDR3: CASSRLRGSTDTQYF

V: TRBV6-5
size: -
length: 15
CDR3: CASQAGLAGGGEQFF

V: TRBV11-1
size: -
length: 14
CDR3: CASSPFGEVDEQYF

V: TRBV9
size: -
length: 13
CDR3: CASSAGSNNEQFF

V: TRBV10-3
size: -
length: 13
CDR3: CAISDNRNTEAFF

V: TRBV27
size: few
length: 14
CDR3: CASRLDRLNTEAFF

V: TRBV19
size: medium-sized
length: 14
CDR3: CASSMSERGQPQHF

V: TRBV4-2
size: -
length: 16
CDR3: CASSQDPASGAYEQYF

V: TRBV5-1
size: -
length: 18
CDR3: CASSPGLAGAMRMNEQFF

V: TRBV14
size: few
length: 18
CDR3: CASSQGLAGGRSYNEQFF

V: TRBV21-1
size: -
length: 13
CDR3: CAIGQGRTYEQYF

V: TRBV7-9
size: once
length: 13
CDR3: CASSFEGWGILYF

V: TRBV5-6
size: -
length: 15
CDR3: CASSLDATGDYGYTF

V: TRBV6-1
size: -
length: 15
CDR3: CASSFFGESNEKLFF

V: TRBV18
size: -
length: 15
CDR3: CASSLGQAGGETQYF

V: TRBV28
size: -
length: 14
CDR3: CASSPPLARGYEFF

V: TRBV19
size: few
length: 13
CDR3: CASSIRESEKLFF

V: TRBV6-6
size: -
length: 14
CDR3: CASGAGTGDQPQHF

V: TRBV29-1
size: once
length: 15
CDR3: CSVKVPRRDTDTQYF

V: TRBV11-2
size: -
length: 14
CDR3: CASSEGVQNTEAFF

V: TRBV7-9
size: once
length: 16
CDR3: CASSFPGQANTGELFF

V: TRBV28
size: -
length: 14
CDR3: CASSSPGRFYGYTF

V: TRBV4-1
size: -
length: 16
CDR3: CASSQDFLPGSYEQYF

V: TRBV7-3
size: few
length: 13
CDR3: CASSPVNTGELFF

V: TRBV18
size: -
length: 16
CDR3: CASSPVLGQTNTEAFF

V: TRBV30
size: -
length: 14
CDR3: CAWSVGRFDSPLHF

V: TRBV28
size: -
length: 14
CDR3: CASSFPQGREKLFF

V: TRBV28
size: -
length: 18
CDR3: CASSSRSPAFAGANVLTF

V: TRBV5-4
size: -
length: 14
CDR3: CASSLDRGGETQYF

V: TRBV4-2
size: once
length: 16
CDR3: CASSQDRRDFYNEQFF

V: TRBV10-2
size: -
length: 14
CDR3: CASSERGGEYEQYF

V: TRBV15
size: -
length: 17
CDR3: CATSRLGGGSGENTIYF

V: TRBV7-3
size: -
length: 16
CDR3: CASSPRGGGAYNEQFF

V: TRBV11-2
size: -
length: 15
CDR3: CASSRVRAGANVLTF

V: TRBV7-3
size: few
length: 13
CDR3: CASSLAGSGAYTF

V: TRBV7-2
size: -
length: 14
CDR3: CASSLMGSGNTIYF

V: TRBV5-1
size: -
length: 12
CDR3: CASSVATDTQYF

V: TRBV11-1
size: -
length: 14
CDR3: CASSFSTATEKLFF

V: TRBV7-9
size: -
length: 15
CDR3: CASSFDGGGSTEAFF

V: TRBV11-1
size: few
length: 15
CDR3: CASRLGASGLYEQYF

V: TRBV6-6
size: -
length: 11
CDR3: CASTRKDEQYF

V: TRBV25-1
size: -
length: 13
CDR3: CASSFGEGRTQYF

V: TRBV30
size: few
length: 14
CDR3: CAWSVGTKSYEQYF

V: TRBV4-1
size: -
length: 15
CDR3: CASSQDPGGSYGYTF

V: TRBV10-3
size: -
length: 14
CDR3: CAIRGENSNQPQHF

V: TRBV7-3
size: many
length: 13
CDR3: CASSLSGQNEAFF